Listed here are 7 T cell receptor beta chains from one sample, sequenced in a study of T cells in Graves' hyperthyroidism and ophthalmopathy. Template material for amplifying TCR beta CDR3 regions consisted of RNA transcripts. The study used the HTBI primer set for a first-round RT-PCR of the TCR CDR3. TCRdb redid the calling of the multiplex PCR reads with MiXCR, one entry per CDR3 protein. The sample lists hundreds of thousands of distinct CDR3 sequences, 18% occurring once. Sequencing was performed on blood. These receptors all come from a woman aged 50 to 65 with Graves' hyperthyroidism that later progressed to Graves' ophthalmopathy.

Ten or more counts support this clonotype. V gene TRBV3-1 combines with J gene TRBJ2-1; TRBD1 agrees at 8 bases. CDR1 and CDR2 from the germline V gene are LGHDT and YNNKEL (reference sequence). This CDR3 is 13 amino acids long. V trimming: 5 bases; J trimming: 5 bases; junction bases outside the gene matches: 2. CDR3 bases: TGTGCCAGCAGCTCGGACAGGGACAATGAGCAGTTCTTC. Translation gives CASSSDRDNEQFF.

This clonotype was observed a few times. The rearrangement uses TRBV9 and TRBJ2-1; no firm D call. The CDR3 runs to 12 residues. Germline V gene data show CDR1 as SGDLS and CDR2 as YYNGEE. V was clipped by 2 bases and J by 5 bases, with 5 bases between them. Here the CDR3 DNA reads TGTGCCAGCAGCGTGGACGACAATGAGCAGTTCTTC. It encodes CASSVDDNEQFF. Drawing the rest from reference TRBV9 and TRBJ2-1, the complete variable domain is DSGVTQTPKHLITATGQRVTLRCSPRSGDLSVYWYQQSLDQGLQFLIQYYNGEERAKGNILERFSAQQFPDLHSELNLSSLELGDSALYFCASSVDDNEQFFGPGTRLTVL.

This clonotype was observed a few times. V and J are TRBV11-1 and TRBJ1-2; 8 bases agree with TRBD1. Germline trimming cut 0 bases from V and 5 bases from J; bases unmatched to any gene: 11. The CDR3 extends over 17 amino acids. Germline V CDR1 and CDR2: SGHAT, FQDESV (reference sequence). CDR3 loop: CASSLALPGQGGYGYTF. CDR3 bases: TGTGCCAGCAGCTTAGCCCTTCCTGGACAGGGCGGATATGGCTACACCTTC. The full variable domain, its missing parts supplied by reference TRBV11-1 and TRBJ1-2, is EAEVAQSPRYKITEKSQAVAFWCDPISGHATLYWYRQILGQGPELLVQFQDESVVDDSQLPKDRFSAERLKGVDSTLKIQPAELGDSAMYLCASSLALPGQGGYGYTFGSGTRLTVV.

Only a few counts were recorded for this clonotype. The chain recombines TRBV12-3 or TRBV12-4 with TRBJ1-2; tentative D call: TRBD1 (6 bases). There are 14 residues in the CDR3. Trimming took 4 bases from V and 7 from J, leaving 16 bases between them. In DNA, the CDR3 is TGTGCCAGCAGTTCCACAGGGTTGGATCGTGGCTACACCTTC. This sequence encodes CASSSTGLDRGYTF.

This clonotype was recorded at least ten times. This chain connects TRBV25-1 to TRBJ1-1, with D perhaps matching TRBD1 (6 bases). V lost 4 bases and J lost 4, with 13 bases in between. The CDR3 extends over 14 amino acids. CDR1 is MGHDK, CDR2 SYGVNS, per germline. CDR3 residues: CASSAHRVGTEAFF. The CDR3 DNA reads as TGTGCCAGCAGTGCCCACAGGGTAGGCACTGAAGCTTTCTTT.

This clonotype has just a few counts. The chain uses TRBV18 and TRBJ2-7; 7 bases are a match to TRBD1. This CDR3 contains 14 residues. With V trimmed by 6 bases and J by 4 bases, 9 bases remained unmatched. The germline V gene encodes CDR1 KGHSH and CDR2 LQKENI. The CDR3 region has the DNA TGTGCCAGCTCGGACGGGACAGCGACGTACGAGCAGTACTTC. This codes for CASSDGTATYEQYF.

This clonotype came up many times. The J gene is TRBJ2-2, the V gene TRBV2, with D tentatively TRBD1 (5 bases). The CDR3 has 14 residues. V was cut by 6 bases and J by 1 base, with 9 bases left in between. The germline gives CDR1 SNHLY, CDR2 FYNNEI. The CDR3 loop reads CASRGALNTGELFF. The CDR3 region has the DNA TGTGCCAGCAGAGGGGCCTTGAACACCGGGGAGCTGTTTTTT.